Below, 9 T cell receptor beta chains from the same sample are listed, as sequenced in a study of T cell responses to AZD1222 COVID-19 vaccine. Assay: immunoSEQ multiplex PCR; the TCRdb copy retains only in-frame clones and omits some. The sample lists about 120,000 clones, about 89% seen once, with around 4.3% in the top ten. The specimen comprised peripheral blood, sampled on day 0 of AZD1222 vaccination. These receptor sequences come from an adult in good health.

This chain links TRBV7-2 with TRBJ2-7; TRBD1 aligns across 7 bases. V was clipped by 3 bases and J by 3 bases; unmatched bases: 11. The CDR3 runs to 16 residues. The germline V gene encodes CDR1 SGHTA and CDR2 FQGNSA. The CDR3 region has the DNA TGTGCCAGCAGCTTTGTGAGAGGGGGCACCTTCTACGAGCAGTACTTC. Protein product: CASSFVRGGTFYEQYF.

The chain is built from TRBV10-2 and TRBJ2-5, with a tentative D call TRBD2 (5 bases). The germline V gene has CDR1 WSHSY and CDR2 SAAADI. Trimming shortened V by 6 bases and J by 5 bases, and 10 bases separated the two germline ends. The CDR3 is 12 residues long. The CDR3 DNA reads as TGCGCCAGCAGCGTGGGCGGGGAGACCCAGTACTTC. This encodes CASSVGGETQYF.

Details on this clone: Other nucleotide sequences in the sample specify the same CDR3. The chain links TRBV5-1 to TRBJ1-1; 7 bases are a match to TRBD1. Per the germline V gene, CDR1 is SGHRS and CDR2 is YFSETQ. CDR3 length: 14 residues. V lost 2 bases and J lost 2; bases outside the gene matches: 3. CDR3 nucleotides: TGCGCCAGCAGCTTAAGGACAGGCAACACTGAAGCTTTCTTT. Its translation: CASSLRTGNTEAFF.

The chain joins TRBV5-1 to TRBJ1-1; D not certain. Deletions cut 9 bases from V and 5 bases from J, with 8 bases between. There are 10 residues in the CDR3. Looked up from germline, CDR1 is SGHRS and CDR2 is YFSETQ. CDR3 sequence: CANLRTEAFF. The CDR3 nucleotides are TGCGCCAACCTGAGGACTGAAGCTTTCTTT.

The rearrangement joins TRBV7-9 to TRBJ1-6; no clear D. The V gene's germline CDR1 is SEHNR and CDR2 FQNEAQ (reference sequence). This CDR3 contains 15 residues. V was pared by 6 bases and J by 11 bases, with 20 bases between. The CDR3 reads CASSSTAVDLTPLHF. The CDR3 coding sequence is TGTGCCAGCAGTTCTACAGCAGTAGACTTAACACCCCTCCACTTT.

There are a few counts of this clone. The chain is built from TRBV12-3 or TRBV12-4 and TRBJ1-2; a possible D gene is TRBD1 (5 bases). This CDR3 contains 13 residues. V was shortened by 2 bases and J by 4 bases, with 8 bases between the two germline ends. CDR3 coding DNA: TGTGCCAGCAGTTTATCAGGGCCCTATGGCTACACCTTC. The encoded protein is CASSLSGPYGYTF.

The CDR3 loop reads CASSQFMGPNLRNTEAFF. The CDR3, as DNA: TGTGCCAGCAGCCAATTCATGGGGCCAAACCTTCGGAACACTGAAGCTTTCTTT. The V and J genes are TRBV14 and TRBJ1-1; the D gene is possibly TRBD1 (5 bases). This CDR3 has 18 residues. The germline V gene encodes CDR1 SGHDN and CDR2 FVKESK. V was trimmed by 2 bases and J by 1 base, leaving 20 bases between them.

The chain employs TRBV7-9 and TRBJ1-1; perhaps TRBD1 as D (5 bases). V lost 3 bases and J lost 4, with 9 bases in between. This CDR3 spans 13 amino acids. Germline-derived CDR1 and CDR2 are SEHNR and FQNEAQ (reference sequence). CDR3 in DNA: TGTGCCAGCAGCTTGGGCGGGGGCACTGAAGCTTTCTTT. Protein product: CASSLGGGTEAFF.

This chain links TRBV15 with TRBJ2-4; D possibly uses TRBD1 or TRBD2 (5 bases each). V shed 3 bases and J shed 7 bases, with 10 bases lying between them. CDR1 LNHNV and CDR2 YYDKDF come from the germline V gene (reference sequence). The CDR3 extends over 13 amino acids. The CDR3 here is CATSRPGTNIQYF. Written as DNA, the CDR3 is TGTGCCACCAGCAGGCCCGGGACGAACATTCAGTACTTC.